This T cell receptor (beta chain) was observed in a study of T cells after yellow fever vaccination. General study points: Although most clonotypes did not, a small share appeared in both CD4 and CD8 compartments. Abundant bulk-derived clonotypes could contaminate FACS-sorted repertoires.

Notes on this clonotype: The antigen is not known.

The authors made TCR cDNA by 5'RACE template switching, adding a universal primer site and UMIs. TCRdb re-called the 5' RACE reads with MiXCR, one entry per CDR3 protein. This sample has a few hundred thousand distinct CDR3 sequences, with under 15% found just once. The CDR3 is 14 residues long. Germline V lookup: CDR1 DFQATT, CDR2 SNEGSKA (reference sequence). V lost 5 bases to trimming and J lost 2 bases, with 15 bases between them. The receptor was derived from a man aged 18 to 35 who received the YFV17D yellow fever vaccine. The chain links TRBV20-1 to TRBJ1-1; possibly TRBD1 for D (6 bases). The starting material was CD4+ T cells sorted from PBMCs, obtained 15 days after the yellow fever booster vaccination. Here the CDR3 reads CSARPGHINTEAFF. In DNA, the CDR3 is TGCAGTGCTCGACCGGGACACATAAACACTGAAGCTTTCTTT.